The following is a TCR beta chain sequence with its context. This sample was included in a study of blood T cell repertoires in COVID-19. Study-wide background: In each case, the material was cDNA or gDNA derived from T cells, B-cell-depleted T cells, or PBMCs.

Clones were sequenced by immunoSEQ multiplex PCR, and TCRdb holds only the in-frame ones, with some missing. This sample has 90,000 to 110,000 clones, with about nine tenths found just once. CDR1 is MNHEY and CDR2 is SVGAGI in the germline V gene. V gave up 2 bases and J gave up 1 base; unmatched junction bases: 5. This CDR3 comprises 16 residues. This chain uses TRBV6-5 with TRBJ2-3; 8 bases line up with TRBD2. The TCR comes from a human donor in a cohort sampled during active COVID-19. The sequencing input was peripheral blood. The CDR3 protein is CASSYMGGRRTDTQYF. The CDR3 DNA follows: TGTGCCAGCAGTTACATGGGCGGGAGGCGCACAGATACGCAGTATTTT.